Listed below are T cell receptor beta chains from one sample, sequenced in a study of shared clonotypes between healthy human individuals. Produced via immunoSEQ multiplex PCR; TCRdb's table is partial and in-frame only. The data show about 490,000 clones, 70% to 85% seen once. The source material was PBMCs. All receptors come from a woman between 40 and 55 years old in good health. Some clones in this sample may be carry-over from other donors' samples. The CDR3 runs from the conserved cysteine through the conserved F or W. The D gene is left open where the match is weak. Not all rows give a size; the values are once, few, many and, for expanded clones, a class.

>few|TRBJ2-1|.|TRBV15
CATSRDLAGLGDEQFF
TGTGCCACCAGCAGAGATCTGGCGGGCCTTGGGGATGAGCAGTTCTTC
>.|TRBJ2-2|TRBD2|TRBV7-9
CASSPASGNTGELFF
TGTGCCAGCAGCCCGGCTAGCGGGAACACCGGGGAGCTGTTTTTT
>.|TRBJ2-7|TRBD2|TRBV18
CASSPLGLAGIYEQYF
TGTGCCAGCTCACCACTTGGACTAGCGGGAATCTACGAGCAGTACTTC
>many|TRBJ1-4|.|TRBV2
CASRTGRDYEKLFF
TGTGCCAGCAGAACAGGCAGGGATTATGAAAAACTGTTTTTT
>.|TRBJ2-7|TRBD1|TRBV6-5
CASSYQWTGLGEQYF
TGTGCCAGCAGTTACCAGTGGACAGGGTTGGGCGAGCAGTACTTC
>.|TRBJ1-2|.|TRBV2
CASSVQYNYGYTF
TGTGCCAGCAGTGTACAGTATAACTATGGCTACACCTTC
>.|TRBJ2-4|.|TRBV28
CASSLRGGAHNIQYF
TGTGCCAGCAGTTTACGTGGGGGGGCGCATAACATTCAGTACTTC
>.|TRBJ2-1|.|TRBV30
CAWNQIYYNEQFF
TGTGCCTGGAATCAAATCTACTACAATGAGCAGTTCTTC
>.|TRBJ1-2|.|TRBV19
CASSMGAGRGYTF
TGTGCCAGTAGTATGGGCGCAGGGCGAGGCTACACCTTC
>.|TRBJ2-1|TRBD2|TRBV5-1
CASSLTSGSINEQFF
TGCGCCAGCAGCTTGACTAGCGGGAGTATCAATGAGCAGTTCTTC
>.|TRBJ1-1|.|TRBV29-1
CSVSPGWGMNTEAFF
TGCAGCGTCTCGCCGGGTTGGGGTATGAACACTGAAGCTTTCTTT
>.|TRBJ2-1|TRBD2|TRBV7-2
CASSLGGGSYNEQFF
TGTGCCAGCAGCTTAGGCGGGGGCTCCTACAATGAGCAGTTCTTC
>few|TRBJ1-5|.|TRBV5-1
CASSLGTGAQPQHF
TGCGCCAGCAGCTTAGGGACGGGCGCTCAGCCCCAGCATTTT
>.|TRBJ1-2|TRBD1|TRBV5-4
CASSLKGAGAKDTF
TGTGCCAGCAGCTTGAAGGGGGCCGGGGCGAAAGACACCTTC
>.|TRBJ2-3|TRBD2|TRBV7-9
CASSLVAGAGGFFADTQYF
TGTGCCAGCAGCTTAGTAGCGGGAGCGGGGGGTTTTTTTGCAGATACGCAGTATTTT
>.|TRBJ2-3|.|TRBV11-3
CASSSWTLTTDTQYF
TGTGCCAGCAGCTCTTGGACCTTAACCACAGATACGCAGTATTTT
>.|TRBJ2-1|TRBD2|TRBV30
CAWSGGSFNEQFF
TGTGCCTGGAGTGGCGGGAGCTTCAATGAGCAGTTCTTC
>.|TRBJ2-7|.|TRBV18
CASSQPGYEQYF
TGTGCCAGCTCCCAGCCTGGGTACGAGCAGTACTTC
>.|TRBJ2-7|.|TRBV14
CATREGSGREQYF
TGTGCCACCCGAGAGGGCAGCGGCCGCGAGCAGTACTTC
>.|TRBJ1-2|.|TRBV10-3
CAISDGQGYGYTF
TGTGCCATCAGTGATGGGCAGGGGTATGGCTACACCTTC
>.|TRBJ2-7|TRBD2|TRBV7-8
CASSLERGLYEQYF
TGTGCCAGCAGCCTCGAGCGGGGTTTGTACGAGCAGTACTTC
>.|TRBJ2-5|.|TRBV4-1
CASSRTGSGTQYF
TGCGCCAGCAGCCGCACAGGGTCGGGGACCCAGTACTTC
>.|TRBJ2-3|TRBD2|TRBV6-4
CASSPGLAADTQYF
TGTGCCAGCAGCCCGGGACTAGCCGCAGATACGCAGTATTTT
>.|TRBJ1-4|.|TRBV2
CASSEVTRGDEKLFF
TGTGCCAGCAGTGAAGTTACCAGGGGCGACGAAAAACTGTTTTTT
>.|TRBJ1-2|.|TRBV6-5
CASGRLNYGYTF
TGTGCCAGCGGTAGACTTAACTATGGCTACACCTTC
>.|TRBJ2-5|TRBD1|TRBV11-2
CASSLDGTGRQGTQYF
TGTGCCAGCAGCTTAGATGGGACAGGCCGACAAGGGACCCAGTACTTC
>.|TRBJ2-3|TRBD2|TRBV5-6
CASSLLGGDTQYF
TGTGCCAGCAGCTTGCTGGGGGGGGATACGCAGTATTTT
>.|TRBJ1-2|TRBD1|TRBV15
CATSKGGQGILYGYTF
TGTGCCACCAGCAAGGGGGGACAGGGGATTTTATATGGCTACACCTTC
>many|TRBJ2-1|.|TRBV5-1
CASSPRQSSYNEQFF
TGCGCCAGCAGCCCCAGACAGAGCTCCTACAATGAGCAGTTCTTC
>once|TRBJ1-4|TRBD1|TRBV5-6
CASSLGTGGEKLFF
TGTGCCAGCAGCTTAGGGACAGGGGGAGAAAAACTGTTTTTT
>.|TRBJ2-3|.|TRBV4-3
CASSQDGDRPQYF
TGCGCCAGCAGCCAAGATGGAGACCGACCGCAGTATTTT
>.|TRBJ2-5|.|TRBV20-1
CSATREETQYF
TGCAGTGCTACCAGGGAAGAGACCCAGTACTTC
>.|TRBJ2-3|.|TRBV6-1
CASSERRYTDTQYF
TGTGCCAGCAGTGAACGGCGGTACACAGATACGCAGTATTTT
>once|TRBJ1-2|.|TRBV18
CASAPGGTKMNYGYTF
TGTGCCAGCGCTCCGGGGGGGACCAAAATGAACTATGGCTACACCTTC
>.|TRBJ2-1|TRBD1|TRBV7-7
CASSRGTGGYNEQFF
TGTGCCAGCAGCAGGGGGACAGGTGGATACAATGAGCAGTTCTTC
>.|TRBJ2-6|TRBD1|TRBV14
CASSLGWTGESGANVLTF
TGTGCCAGCAGCCTTGGGTGGACAGGAGAATCTGGGGCCAACGTCCTGACTTTC
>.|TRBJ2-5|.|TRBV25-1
CASSEERYQETQYF
TGTGCCAGCAGTGAAGAACGGTATCAAGAGACCCAGTACTTC
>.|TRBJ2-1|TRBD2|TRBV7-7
CASSPRTSGRINEQFF
TGTGCCAGCAGCCCCAGGACTAGCGGGCGCATCAATGAGCAGTTCTTC
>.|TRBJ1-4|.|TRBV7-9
CASSSVSNEKLFF
TGTGCCAGCAGCTCCGTTAGTAATGAAAAACTGTTTTTT
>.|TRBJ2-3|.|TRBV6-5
CASRGGRSDTQYF
TGTGCCAGCAGGGGTGGTAGGTCAGATACGCAGTATTTT
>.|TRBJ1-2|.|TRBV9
CASTGGDSDYGYTF
TGTGCCAGCACCGGAGGGGATTCGGACTATGGCTACACCTTC
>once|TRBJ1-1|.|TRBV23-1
CASSQARGNTEAFF
TGCGCCAGCAGTCAGGCCAGGGGGAACACTGAAGCTTTCTTT
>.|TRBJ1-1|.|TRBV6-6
CASSSGGGTEAFF
TGTGCCAGCAGTTCCGGTGGCGGGACTGAAGCTTTCTTT
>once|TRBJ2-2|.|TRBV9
CASSVWQNTGELFF
TGTGCCAGCAGCGTTTGGCAGAACACCGGGGAGCTGTTTTTT
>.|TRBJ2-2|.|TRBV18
CASSPDANLELFF
TGTGCCAGCTCACCAGATGCGAATTTGGAGCTGTTTTTT
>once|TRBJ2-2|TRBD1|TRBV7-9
CASSPDRDTGELFF
TGTGCCAGCAGCCCGGACAGGGACACCGGGGAGCTGTTTTTT